This T cell receptor beta chain was profiled in a study of cytotoxic CD8 clonotypes in ibrutinib-treated CLL. The study, taken as a whole, reports: Baseline clonality was higher than in age-matched healthy donors and moved in step with circulating CD8+ T-cell counts.

The CDR3 extends over 16 amino acids. The germline CDR1 and CDR2 sequences are KGHSH and LQKENI. The V and J ends lost 3 bases and 0 bases respectively, with 12 bases between them. Profiled with immunoSEQ multiplex PCR; TCRdb holds only in-frame clones, not every one. The sample records about 250,000 clones, 70% being singletons. In regard to this clone: Its antigen remains unknown.

The sample in question was PBMCs, obtained after 24 months of ibrutinib treatment. The origin of this receptor is a human donor with chronic lymphocytic leukemia. V is TRBV18 and J is TRBJ1-3; D perhaps matches TRBD1 (6 bases). The CDR3 DNA is TGTGCCAGCTCACCCAGAGGACAGAGCTCTGGAAACACCATATATTTT. It translates to CASSPRGQSSGNTIYF.